These 31 T cell receptor beta chains were sequenced from one sample in a study of shared clonotypes between healthy human individuals. TCRdb keeps only in-frame clones here, not all; method: immunoSEQ multiplex PCR. This table holds millions of clones, more than 90% found once. Sequences were obtained from naive CD4+ T cells sorted from blood. Subset: CD45RA+ positively selected. Receptor source: a man aged 18 to 29 in good health.

The chain joins TRBV6-5 to TRBJ2-1; D could derive from TRBD1 or TRBD2 (6 bases each). Germline V gives CDR1 MNHEY, CDR2 SVGAGI. The CDR3 is 15 amino acids. V shed 3 bases and J shed 4 bases, with 13 bases lying between them. CDR3 nucleotides: TGTGCCAGCAGTTATCTGGGGGGCCGATACAATGAGCAGTTCTTC. It codes for CASSYLGGRYNEQFF.

The chain uses TRBV5-4 and TRBJ1-4; 7 positions agree with TRBD1. The CDR3 runs to 16 residues. Per the germline V gene, CDR1 is SGHNT and CDR2 is YYREEE (reference sequence). V was pared by 0 bases and J by 7 bases, with 9 bases of the junction left unmatched. In nucleotides, the CDR3 is TGTGCCAGCAGCTTGGCAGGGGGTTCAAACAGTGAAAAACTGTTTTTT. Translation: CASSLAGGSNSEKLFF.

The chain combines TRBV6-6 with TRBJ1-1, with 7 bases identical to TRBD1. With V trimmed by 6 bases and J by 1 base, 5 bases remained unmatched. Germline assignment: CDR1 MNHNY and CDR2 SVGAGI (reference sequence). This CDR3 has 14 amino acids. The CDR3 protein is CASSPRGRNTEAFF. CDR3 nucleotides: TGTGCCAGCAGCCCAAGGGGGCGGAACACTGAAGCTTTCTTT.

The chain carries TRBV5-6 and TRBJ2-6; no reliable D call. In germline, CDR1 is SGHDT, CDR2 YYEEEE. The CDR3 is made up of 14 amino acids. The V gene lost 3 bases and the J gene lost 4 bases, with 8 bases spanning the gap. The chain's CDR3 is CASSSQAGANVLTF. In DNA form, the CDR3 reads TGTGCCAGCAGCTCACAAGCCGGGGCCAACGTCCTGACTTTC.

This chain uses TRBV5-6 with TRBJ1-4, with D possibly being TRBD1 (6 bases). This CDR3 has 16 residues. Germline V gene lookup returns CDR1 SGHDT and CDR2 YYEEEE. V lost 3 bases, J lost 8 bases, and 20 bases lay in between. CDR3 loop: CASSSPGGGAREKLFF. Written as DNA, the CDR3 is TGTGCCAGCAGCTCCCCTGGTGGGGGCGCGCGGGAAAAACTGTTTTTT.

This chain uses TRBV30 with TRBJ2-5; weak D call: TRBD2 (6 bases). The CDR3 covers 13 residues. The ends were cut back, 0 bases at V and 5 bases at J, with 10 bases in the middle. Germline-derived CDR1 and CDR2 are GTSNPN and SVGIG (reference sequence). CDR3 coding DNA: TGTGCCTGGAGTGTGGCGGGGAGCGAGACCCAGTACTTC. Encoded protein: CAWSVAGSETQYF.

The rearrangement links TRBV4-3 to TRBJ2-7; 7 bases map to TRBD2. V trimming: 4 bases; J trimming: 4 bases; junction bases outside the gene matches: 7. The CDR3 extends over 14 amino acids. The germline V gene has CDR1 LGHNA and CDR2 YSLEER. CDR3 protein: CASSPAWGGYEQYF. The CDR3 nucleotides read TGCGCCAGCAGCCCGGCATGGGGGGGATACGAGCAGTACTTC.

The chain joins TRBV7-9 to TRBJ2-3; D not certain. Deletions cut 3 bases from V and 5 bases from J, with 12 bases between. There are 14 residues in the CDR3. Germline CDR1 and CDR2: SEHNR and FQNEAQ (reference sequence). The CDR3 spells CASSFWTVQDTQYF. The CDR3 DNA reads TGTGCCAGCAGCTTCTGGACGGTGCAAGATACGCAGTATTTT.

V is TRBV7-9 and J is TRBJ1-5, with 7 bases lining up with TRBD1. Germline V gene sequence: CDR1 SEHNR, CDR2 FQNEAQ (reference sequence). V gave up 5 bases and J gave up 0 bases; unmatched junction bases: 4. The CDR3 spans 15 residues. CDR3 amino acids: CASSGGGFSNQPQHF. The CDR3, as DNA: TGTGCCAGCAGCGGAGGGGGCTTTAGCAATCAGCCCCAGCATTTT.

The V gene is TRBV5-1, the J gene TRBJ1-5, with 8 bases that match TRBD1. The CDR3 covers 14 residues. Per germline, CDR1 SGHRS and CDR2 YFSETQ. The V and J ends lost 3 bases and 3 bases, in that order; junction bases with no gene match: 2. CDR3 region: CASSSTGDNQPQHF. As DNA, the CDR3 is TGCGCCAGCAGCTCGACAGGGGACAATCAGCCCCAGCATTTT.

The chain has TRBV30 and TRBJ1-6; TRBD1 is a possible D gene (5 bases). V lost 1 base, J lost 6 bases, and 13 bases lay in between. There are 15 residues in the CDR3. Germline assignment: CDR1 GTSNPN and CDR2 SVGIG (reference sequence). In DNA, the CDR3 is TGTGCCTGGAGTGCGGGGGGAGTGGGTAATTCACCCCTCCACTTT. This codes for CAWSAGGVGNSPLHF. The full variable domain, completed using reference TRBV30 and TRBJ1-6, is SQTIHQWPATLVQPVGSPLSLECTVEGTSNPNLYWYRQAAGRGLQLLFYSVGIGQISSEVPQNLSASRPQDRQFILSSKKLLLSDSGFYLCAWSAGGVGNSPLHFGNGTRLTVT.

CDR3 protein: CASSSTQGRETQYF. DNA for the CDR3: TGTGCCAGCAGCTCGACACAGGGTCGGGAGACCCAGTACTTC. The chain carries TRBV27 and TRBJ2-5, with TRBD1 as a possible D gene (6 bases). This CDR3 comprises 14 residues. Deletions cut 6 bases from V and 5 bases from J, with 16 bases between. From germline, CDR1 is MNHEY and CDR2 SMNVEV (reference sequence).

V usage is TRBV2 and J usage is TRBJ2-5; D may be TRBD1 (7 bases). CDR3 length: 13 amino acids. Germline assignment: CDR1 SNHLY and CDR2 FYNNEI. V was clipped by 11 bases and J by 5 bases, with 18 bases between them. The CDR3 is CAARPGGWETQYF. DNA of the CDR3: TGTGCCGCTAGGCCAGGGGGGTGGGAGACCCAGTACTTC.

CDR3 nucleotides: TGTGCCAGCTCACCCGGGGTAGCGAGCATTATTAATGAGCAGTTCTTC. Translated: CASSPGVASIINEQFF. The chain employs TRBV18 and TRBJ2-1, with D perhaps matching TRBD2 (5 bases). This CDR3 spans 16 amino acids. Germline CDR1 is KGHSH and CDR2 is LQKENI. The V gene lost 3 bases and the J gene lost 7 bases, with 19 bases spanning the gap.

V is TRBV28 and J is TRBJ1-2; 8 nucleotides agree with TRBD1. The J segment lost 5 bases and the V segment lost 7 bases, leaving 6 bases of the junction unmatched. The germline V gene has CDR1 MDHEN and CDR2 SYDVKM. This CDR3 contains 13 residues. CDR3 coding DNA: TGTGCCAGCACCCCAAGACAGGGGTATGGCTACACCTTC. Translating gives CASTPRQGYGYTF.

V is TRBV4-1 and J is TRBJ2-2; the D gene could be TRBD1 or TRBD2 (6 bases each). The CDR3 contains 15 residues. Germline V gene lookup returns CDR1 MGHRA and CDR2 YSYEKL. With 0 bases removed from V and 6 bases from J, the gap between germline ends came to 11 bases. CDR3: CASSQEWGAAGELFF. The DNA of the CDR3 is TGCGCCAGCAGCCAAGAATGGGGGGCCGCCGGGGAGCTGTTTTTT.

As to this clone: This specimen includes other DNA sequences encoding the same CDR3. CDR3 sequence reads: CASSVETGSSSPLHF. The CDR3 DNA sequence: TGTGCCAGCAGCGTTGAGACAGGTTCTTCCTCACCCCTCCACTTT. V gene TRBV9 combines with J gene TRBJ1-6; a possible D gene is TRBD1 (6 bases). This CDR3 is built from 15 residues. V was shortened by 2 bases and J by 10 bases, with 16 bases between the two germline ends. Germline V gene data show CDR1 as SGDLS and CDR2 as YYNGEE.

The chain has TRBV2 and TRBJ2-7; tentative D call: TRBD1 (6 bases). CDR3 length: 12 amino acids. The V gene lost 10 bases and the J gene lost 0 bases, with 10 bases spanning the gap. CDR1 is SNHLY and CDR2 is FYNNEI in the germline V gene. The CDR3 DNA reads TGTGCCACCCACAGGGACTCCTACGAGCAGTACTTC. It specifies CATHRDSYEQYF.

The chain carries TRBV4-1 and TRBJ2-2; D is possibly TRBD2 (7 bases). CDR1 and CDR2 from the germline V gene are MGHRA and YSYEKL. This CDR3 has 20 amino acids. V was trimmed by 1 base and J by 0 bases, leaving 21 bases between them. CDR3 protein: CASSQGGGGYLISNTGELFF. The DNA for the CDR3 is TGCGCCAGCAGCCAAGGGGGGGGCGGATATCTTATTTCGAACACCGGGGAGCTGTTTTTT.

The chain employs TRBV5-1 and TRBJ1-4; D call uncertain. V lost 1 base, J lost 3 bases, and 22 bases lay in between. The CDR3 contains 19 residues. From germline, CDR1 is SGHRS and CDR2 YFSETQ. CDR3: CASSLYSLDRIPPNEKLFF. Here the CDR3 DNA reads TGCGCCAGCAGCTTGTACTCTCTCGATCGGATACCTCCTAATGAAAAACTGTTTTTT.

V gene TRBV27 combines with J gene TRBJ2-7, with 7 bases fitting TRBD1. Per germline, CDR1 MNHEY and CDR2 SMNVEV (reference sequence). The CDR3 sequence is 12 residues long. With 4 bases clipped from V and 11 bases from J, the junction kept 8 bases outside the gene matches. The CDR3 nucleotides read TGTGCCAGCAGTTCCGTTGGGACAGAGAAGTACTTC. The encoded protein is CASSSVGTEKYF.

The chain employs TRBV5-1 and TRBJ2-7; 9 bases line up with TRBD1. The CDR3 contains 16 residues. The germline V gene encodes CDR1 SGHRS and CDR2 YFSETQ. Unmatched junction bases numbered 13, after V lost 4 bases and J lost 5 bases. The CDR3 DNA sequence: TGCGCCAGCAGCCTGGGGGGACAGGGAGGTCGGAACGAGCAGTACTTC. This sequence encodes CASSLGGQGGRNEQYF.

The rearrangement uses TRBV5-1 and TRBJ2-3, with D perhaps given as TRBD1 or TRBD2 (6 bases each). V lost 0 bases, J lost 2 bases, and 13 bases lay in between. CDR1 and CDR2 (germline): SGHRS, YFSETQ. The CDR3 consists of 16 residues. The CDR3 reads CASSLVPGAVTDTQYF. The CDR3 DNA sequence: TGCGCCAGCAGCTTGGTTCCGGGGGCGGTCACAGATACGCAGTATTTT.

The V gene is TRBV4-1, the J gene TRBJ1-4; D perhaps matches TRBD1 (5 bases). V lost 2 bases and J lost 0, with 10 bases in between. Germline V lookup: CDR1 MGHRA, CDR2 YSYEKL. The CDR3 is made up of 16 amino acids. The CDR3 coding sequence is TGCGCCAGCAGCCAACAGGGAGACGCAACTAATGAAAAACTGTTTTTT. This translates into CASSQQGDATNEKLFF.

The gene calls are TRBV28 and TRBJ2-7, with D maybe TRBD2 (7 bases). Between the trimmed V and J ends, which lost 4 bases and 3 bases, there was a span of 16 bases. In germline, CDR1 is MDHEN, CDR2 SYDVKM. The CDR3 spans 15 residues. The CDR3 region is CASSSPGGQGYEQYF. The CDR3 DNA sequence: TGTGCCAGCAGTTCCCCCGGGGGGCAGGGCTACGAGCAGTACTTC.

The chain employs TRBV7-9 and TRBJ2-2; TRBD1 matches 8 bases. Trimming removed 3 bases from V and 0 bases from J; junction bases left unmatched: 6. The germline CDR1 and CDR2 sequences are SEHNR and FQNEAQ (reference sequence). CDR3 size: 17 residues. The CDR3 spells CASSLGTGEANTGELFF. In nucleotides, the CDR3 is TGTGCCAGCAGCTTGGGGACAGGAGAGGCGAACACCGGGGAGCTGTTTTTT.

This rearrangement joins TRBV5-1 to TRBJ1-3; tentative D call: TRBD1 (6 bases). This CDR3 is built from 14 residues. Trimming took off 5 bases at V and 2 bases at J, with 11 bases between the two ends. From germline, CDR1 is SGHRS and CDR2 YFSETQ. In DNA, the CDR3 is TGCGCCAGCAGACCAGAGGGGGCTGGAAACACCATATATTTT. It encodes CASRPEGAGNTIYF.

The V call is TRBV7-2, the J call TRBJ2-1; TRBD2 aligns across 12 bases. The V segment lost 2 bases and the J segment 8 bases; nucleotides outside the gene matches: 10. Germline V gene sequence: CDR1 SGHTA, CDR2 FQGNSA. The CDR3 extends over 17 amino acids. Here the CDR3 reads CASSLPALAGGPHEQFF. CDR3 DNA: TGTGCCAGCAGCTTACCCGCCCTAGCGGGAGGGCCGCATGAGCAGTTCTTC.

The chain joins TRBV10-3 to TRBJ2-7; D unresolved. The CDR3 extends over 14 amino acids. V shed 6 bases and J shed 3 bases, with 15 bases lying between them. In germline, CDR1 is ENHRY, CDR2 SYGVKD. Written as DNA, the CDR3 is TGTGCCATCAGGGACGGACCGACGAACTACGAGCAGTACTTC. Its protein product is CAIRDGPTNYEQYF.

The V gene is TRBV7-2, the J gene TRBJ1-6, with D possibly TRBD1 on 5 matching bases. V was pared by 3 bases and J by 9 bases, with 9 bases between. This CDR3 comprises 13 residues. Germline assignment: CDR1 SGHTA and CDR2 FQGNSA. The DNA for the CDR3 is TGTGCCAGCAGCTTGGGGACCGCTTCACCCCTCCACTTT. Its translation is CASSLGTASPLHF.

The J gene is TRBJ2-7, the V gene TRBV6-6, with 7 bases identical to TRBD2. V dropped 6 bases and J dropped 5; count of bases not matched to a gene: 13. CDR1 MNHNY and CDR2 SVGAGI come from the germline V gene (reference sequence). The CDR3 runs 15 residues. The CDR3 bases are TGTGCCAGCAGCTCCACTTCTAGCGGAGGCCACGAGCAGTACTTC. It translates to CASSSTSSGGHEQYF.